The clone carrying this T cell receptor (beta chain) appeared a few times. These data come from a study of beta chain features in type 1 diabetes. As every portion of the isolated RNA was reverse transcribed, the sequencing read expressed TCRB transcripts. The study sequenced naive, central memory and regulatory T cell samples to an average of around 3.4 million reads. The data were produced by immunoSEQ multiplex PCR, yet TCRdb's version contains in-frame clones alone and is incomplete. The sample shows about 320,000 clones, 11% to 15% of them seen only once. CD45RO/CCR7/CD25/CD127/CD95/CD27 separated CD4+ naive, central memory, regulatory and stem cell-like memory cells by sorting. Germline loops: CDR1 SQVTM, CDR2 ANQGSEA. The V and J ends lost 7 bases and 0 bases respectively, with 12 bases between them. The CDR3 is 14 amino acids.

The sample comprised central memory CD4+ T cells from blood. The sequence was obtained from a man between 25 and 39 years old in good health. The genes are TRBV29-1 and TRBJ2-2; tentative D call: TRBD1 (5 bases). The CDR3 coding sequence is TGCAGCGCCCTGGCAGGGACGAACACCGGGGAGCTGTTTTTT. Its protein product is CSALAGTNTGELFF.